A selection of T cell receptor beta chains follows, all from one sample in a study of blood T cell repertoires in COVID-19. Clones were read by immunoSEQ multiplex PCR, and TCRdb kept only the in-frame ones, dropping some. The sample records 100,000 to 150,000 clones, around 85% being singletons. The source material was peripheral blood. The receptors come from a woman at least 80 years old with acute or convalescent COVID-19. CDR3s leave out the opening cysteine and the closing phenylalanine or tryptophan.

v_call cdr3_aa
TRBV5-5 ASSLDYVKEGEQF
TRBV11-3 ASSLSGGGYEQF
TRBV6-5 ASSSLTRTNEKLF
TRBV27 ASSLRGQGEAF
TRBV7-2 ASSLKAGGNTGELF
TRBV7-2 ASSLAQGVGNTIY
TRBV18 ASSPRQGLDGYT
TRBV2 ASSGIGTGNQPQH
TRBV11-2 ASSPGTGADQPQH
TRBV6-5 ASSYRTGPLNEQF
TRBV6-5 ASSYMESGELF
TRBV11-2 ASSTTSGRAGGEQY
TRBV6-2/TRBV6-3 ASSYTREYEQY
TRBV11-2 ASSLDRTAYGYT
TRBV3-1/TRBV3-2 ASSQEGTAFSGNTIY
TRBV6-2/TRBV6-3 ASSQPSRSYEQY